This passage covers 13 T cell receptor beta chains from one sample sequenced in a study of cytomegalovirus exposure and HLA in healthy donors. The study ran its PCR with 60 Vbeta and 13 Jbeta primers. Sequencing used immunoSEQ multiplex PCR; TCRdb keeps in-frame clones, though not all of them. This table holds more than 65,000 clones, 76% found once. Sequenced input: PBMCs. The receptors were sampled from a man aged 40-55 years in good health and CMV-seronegative.

The chain has TRBV21-1 and TRBJ2-1; the DNA was not used to check the table's D call, TRBD2. TRBV21-1 is a pseudogene locus. The CDR3 is 12 amino acids. The CDR3 DNA reads TGTGCCAGCAGCAAAATCGTCGATGAGCAGTTCTTC. This encodes CASSKIVDEQFF.

The chain has TRBV7-2 and TRBJ1-4; possible D gene TRBD1, 5 bases. The V end lost 0 bases, the J end lost 7 bases, and 15 bases lay between the germline ends. The CDR3 is 16 amino acids. From germline, CDR1 is SGHTA and CDR2 FQGNSA. The CDR3 DNA sequence: TGTGCCAGCAGCTTAGCGGGTCAGCGGGGCGGTGAAAAACTGTTTTTT. This sequence encodes CASSLAGQRGGEKLFF.

The V and J genes are TRBV28 and TRBJ1-1, with TRBD1 as a possible D gene (5 bases). Looked up from germline, CDR1 is MDHEN and CDR2 is SYDVKM. Trimming removed 2 bases at V and 4 bases at J, with 14 bases between. The CDR3 covers 15 residues. Written as DNA, the CDR3 is TGTGCCAGCAGTTTAGCAGGGCGCGGGGGCACTGAAGCTTTCTTT. Its protein product is CASSLAGRGGTEAFF.

V is TRBV4-1 and J is TRBJ2-5; D is uncertain. V lost 4 bases, J lost 5 bases, and 11 bases lay in between. The V gene's germline CDR1 is MGHRA and CDR2 YSYEKL. The length of the CDR3 is 13 residues. This CDR3 reads CASSRWRRETQYF. In nucleotides, the CDR3 is TGCGCCAGCAGCCGGTGGCGCAGGGAGACCCAGTACTTC.

The sample holds a few counts of this clone. Within the sample, other DNA sequences also encode this same CDR3. The chain is built from TRBV7-9 and TRBJ2-7; tentative D call: TRBD2 (5 bases). The CDR3 loop spans 12 amino acids. V was trimmed by 5 bases and J by 2 bases, leaving 7 bases between them. Per germline, CDR1 SEHNR and CDR2 FQNEAQ (reference sequence). The CDR3 here is CASSLGAYEQYF. The CDR3 DNA is TGTGCCAGCAGCCTCGGGGCCTACGAGCAGTACTTC.

The chain combines TRBV5-1 with TRBJ1-1; D is unclear. Trimming removed 6 bases at V and 4 bases at J, with 22 bases between. Germline lookup yields CDR1 SGHRS and CDR2 YFSETQ. The CDR3 is 16 residues long. The CDR3 DNA sequence: TGCGCCAGCAACTTCGGCGAACTAGTTATCCCCACTGAAGCTTTCTTT. Translating gives CASNFGELVIPTEAFF.

This sequence joins TRBV5-1 and TRBJ2-5; no reliable D call. Germline V gives CDR1 SGHRS, CDR2 YFSETQ. The CDR3 is 13 residues long. The V gene lost 3 bases and the J gene lost 2 bases, with 8 bases spanning the gap. DNA for the CDR3: TGCGCCAGCAGCTGGCAACCTCAAGAGACCCAGTACTTC. Amino acids: CASSWQPQETQYF. The full variable domain, with the rest looked up from reference TRBV5-1 and TRBJ2-5, is KAGVTQTPRYLIKTRGQQVTLSCSPISGHRSVSWYQQTPGQGLQFLFEYFSETQRNKGNFPGRFSGRQFSNSRSEMNVSTLELGDSALYLCASSWQPQETQYFGPGTRLLVL.

There are a few counts of this clone. J is TRBJ2-1 and V is TRBV7-6; 8 bases agree with TRBD1. CDR1 and CDR2 from the germline V gene are SGHVS and FNYEAQ. The CDR3 loop spans 15 amino acids. The V and J ends lost 1 base and 4 bases, in that order; junction bases with no gene match: 3. The CDR3 region is CASSLGTGPYNEQFF. CDR3 in DNA: TGTGCCAGCAGCTTAGGGACAGGGCCTTACAATGAGCAGTTCTTC.

V gene TRBV4-3 combines with J gene TRBJ1-1; tentative D call: TRBD1 (5 bases). Trimming stripped 2 bases from V and 10 bases from J, with 14 bases between. Germline CDR1 LGHNA, CDR2 YSLEER. CDR3 size: 13 residues. The CDR3 DNA reads as TGCGCCAGCAGCCAAAGGTCCGAAAGGGGAGCTTTCTTT. Translating gives CASSQRSERGAFF.

The chain links TRBV28 to TRBJ1-1, with a possible D match to TRBD1 (5 bases). V lost 6 bases, J lost 8 bases, and 16 bases lay in between. Germline V gives CDR1 MDHEN, CDR2 SYDVKM. CDR3 length: 13 amino acids. CDR3 loop: CASRVGGDREAFF. CDR3 in DNA: TGTGCCAGCAGGGTGGGGGGTGATAGGGAAGCTTTCTTT.

J is TRBJ2-1 and V is TRBV25-1; TRBD2 matches 11 bases. V lost 4 bases, J lost 6 bases, and 5 bases stayed unmatched. Germline V lookup: CDR1 MGHDK, CDR2 SYGVNS. The CDR3 length is 15 residues. The CDR3 region is CASSALAGEVNEQFF. The CDR3 nucleotides read TGTGCCAGCAGTGCACTAGCGGGGGAGGTCAATGAGCAGTTCTTC. Supplemented by reference TRBV25-1 and TRBJ2-1, the full variable domain reads EADIYQTPRYLVIGTGKKITLECSQTMGHDKMYWYQQDPGMELHLIHYSYGVNSTEKGDLSSESTVSRIRTEHFPLTLESARPSHTSQYLCASSALAGEVNEQFFGPGTRLTVL.

J is TRBJ1-5 and V is TRBV4-1; TRBD1 might be the D (6 bases). The CDR3 covers 15 residues. The ends were cut back, 1 base at V and 3 bases at J, with 10 bases in the middle. Germline loops: CDR1 MGHRA, CDR2 YSYEKL. The CDR3 is CASSQGTALNQPQHF. The CDR3 bases are TGCGCCAGCAGCCAAGGGACAGCCCTCAATCAGCCCCAGCATTTT.

The chain combines TRBV19 with TRBJ2-2; the match to TRBD1 covers 7 bases. Germline assignment: CDR1 LNHDA and CDR2 SQIVND (reference sequence). J lost 6 bases, V lost 3 bases, and 4 bases had no gene match. CDR3 length equals 14 residues. The CDR3 coding sequence is TGTGCCAGTAGTATCACAGGGGTTCCCGGGGAGCTGTTTTTT. It yields the protein CASSITGVPGELFF.